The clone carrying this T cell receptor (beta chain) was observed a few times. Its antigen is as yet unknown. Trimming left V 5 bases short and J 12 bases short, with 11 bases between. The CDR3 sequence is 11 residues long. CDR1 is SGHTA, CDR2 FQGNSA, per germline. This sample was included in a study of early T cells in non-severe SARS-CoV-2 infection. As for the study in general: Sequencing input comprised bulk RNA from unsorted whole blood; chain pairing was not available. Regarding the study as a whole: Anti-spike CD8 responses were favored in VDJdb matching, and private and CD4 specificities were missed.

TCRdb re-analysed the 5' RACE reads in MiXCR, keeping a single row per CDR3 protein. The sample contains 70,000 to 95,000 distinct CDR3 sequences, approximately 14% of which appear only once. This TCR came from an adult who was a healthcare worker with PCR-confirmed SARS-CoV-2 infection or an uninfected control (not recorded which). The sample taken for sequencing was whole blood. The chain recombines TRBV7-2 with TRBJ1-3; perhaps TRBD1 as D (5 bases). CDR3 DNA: TGTGCCAGCAGCCCCGGGACGGTCATATATTTT. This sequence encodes CASSPGTVIYF.